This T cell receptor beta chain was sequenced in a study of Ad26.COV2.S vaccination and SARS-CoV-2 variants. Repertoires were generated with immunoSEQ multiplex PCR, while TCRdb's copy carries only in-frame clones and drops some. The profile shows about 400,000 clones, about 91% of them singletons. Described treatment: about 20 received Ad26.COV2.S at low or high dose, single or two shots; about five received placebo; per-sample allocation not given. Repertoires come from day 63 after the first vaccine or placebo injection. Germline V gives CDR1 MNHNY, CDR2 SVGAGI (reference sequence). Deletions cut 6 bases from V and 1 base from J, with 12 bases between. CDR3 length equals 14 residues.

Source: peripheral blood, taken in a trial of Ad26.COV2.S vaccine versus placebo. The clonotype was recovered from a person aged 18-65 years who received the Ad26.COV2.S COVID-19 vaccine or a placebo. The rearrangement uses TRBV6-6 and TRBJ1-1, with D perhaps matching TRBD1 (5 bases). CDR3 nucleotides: TGTGCCAGCAGCGACGCCGGACAGAACACTGAAGCTTTCTTT. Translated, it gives CASSDAGQNTEAFF.